This note documents a single TCR beta chain sequence. The method was immunoSEQ multiplex PCR; TCRdb's version includes in-frame clones alone and lacks a portion of them. Among 100,000 to 120,000 clones listed, 60% to 80% were seen once. This entry comes from a study of blood T cell repertoires in COVID-19. Trimming removed 0 bases from V and 1 base from J; junction bases left unmatched: 2. This CDR3 spans 17 amino acids. Germline-derived CDR1 and CDR2 are MGHDK and SYGVNS. The sequence was collected from a woman older than 75 with active or convalescent COVID-19. The chain joins TRBV25-1 to TRBJ2-1; 11 bases line up with TRBD2. Sequencing used peripheral blood. DNA of the CDR3: TGTGCCAGCAGTGAATACAGGACTAGCGGGTCCTACAATGAGCAGTTCTTC. Amino acid sequence: CASSEYRTSGSYNEQFF.